These T cell receptor beta chains were read from a single sample in a study of T cells in Graves' hyperthyroidism and ophthalmopathy. TCRdb used MiXCR to reprocess the multiplex PCR reads, holding one entry per CDR3 protein. This table has under 650,000 distinct CDR3 sequences, about 17% appearing once. The sequenced sample consisted of blood. These receptors all come from a woman aged 25 to 39 with Graves' hyperthyroidism. Each CDR3 is given with its conserved first and last residue. D genes are given only for firm matches. A row's size may be missing; if present it is once, few, many or a size class.

TGTGCCATCAGGCGGGGACCGGGCGTGTATGAGCAGTTCTTC	CAIRRGPGVYEQFF	TRBJ2-1	-	TRBV10-3	many
TGTGCCAGTAGTCCAGGGAAGGGGGGGCCCTACGAGCAGTACTTC	CASSPGKGGPYEQYF	TRBJ2-7	-	TRBV19	-
TGTGCCAGCAGGGGGGACCTGAACACCGGGGAGCTGTTTTTT	CASRGDLNTGELFF	TRBJ2-2	-	TRBV28	many
TGTGCCAGCTCACCTCCCGGGAGGGCCTACACCGGGGAGCTGTTTTTT	CASSPPGRAYTGELFF	TRBJ2-2	TRBD2	TRBV18	-
TGCAGTGCTAGAGAAGATAGGGCCGGGACTAGCGGGTTTAACACCCTCGAGCAGTACTTC	CSAREDRAGTSGFNTLEQYF	TRBJ2-7	TRBD2	TRBV20-1	few
TGCAGCGGGGGGCGCGAGTTGGCAGATACGCAGTATTTT	CSGGRELADTQYF	TRBJ2-3	-	TRBV29-1	many
TGTGCCAGCAGTACCTCCCGCGTCAGGAGCTCCTATAATTCACCCCTCCACTTT	CASSTSRVRSSYNSPLHF	TRBJ1-6	-	TRBV27	-
TGTGCCAGCAGCGCCGACTCCGGAACTTACACAGATACGCAGTATTTT	CASSADSGTYTDTQYF	TRBJ2-3	-	TRBV9	-
TGCAGTGCGACGTGGAATGAAAAACTGTTTTTT	CSATWNEKLFF	TRBJ1-4	-	TRBV20-1	few
TGTGCCAGCAGCGCGGGACTAAATGAGCAGTTCTTC	CASSAGLNEQFF	TRBJ2-1	TRBD2	TRBV11-1	many
TGTGCCAGTAGCCATCTAGCGGGAGCCAACATTCAGTACTTC	CASSHLAGANIQYF	TRBJ2-4	TRBD2	TRBV19	-
TGTGCCAGCTCCCCGGCACTAGCTAGGGAAGCTTTCTTT	CASSPALAREAFF	TRBJ1-1	-	TRBV2	many
TGTGCCAGCAGAACACTAGCGGGAGGACACGAGCAGTACTTC	CASRTLAGGHEQYF	TRBJ2-7	TRBD2	TRBV11-2	few
TGTGCCAGCAGCAAATGGGACGGGAGGGCCGCAGATACGCAGTATTTT	CASSKWDGRAADTQYF	TRBJ2-3	TRBD2	TRBV7-8	many
TGCAGTGCTAGAGACCACGCAGGGGGCGCCTACAATGAGCAGTTCTTC	CSARDHAGGAYNEQFF	TRBJ2-1	TRBD1	TRBV20-1	-
TGTGCCAGCAGTTTAGGTGGGAGTTGGCAAGAGACCCAGTACTTC	CASSLGGSWQETQYF	TRBJ2-5	-	TRBV12-3/TRBV12-4	many
TGTGCCAGCAGCCCATCCCGGGAGGGCTATGGCTACACCTTC	CASSPSREGYGYTF	TRBJ1-2	-	TRBV3-2	-
TGTGCCTGGAGTGTACAGAATGAAGCTTTCTTT	CAWSVQNEAFF	TRBJ1-1	-	TRBV30	-
TGTGCCAGTAATCGGGACAGCTCCTACGAGCAGTACTTC	CASNRDSSYEQYF	TRBJ2-7	TRBD1	TRBV19	-
TGCAGTGCTATGAGGAGCGGGACCTACGAGCAGTACTTC	CSAMRSGTYEQYF	TRBJ2-7	TRBD2	TRBV20-1	many
TGTCCCAGCATGCTTGGGGGGCCGAACACCATATATTTT	CPSMLGGPNTIYF	TRBJ1-3	-	TRBV6-1	once
TGTGCCAGCAGTTTCCTCCCCCACCTTGACAGGGCCAGTTACGAGCAGTGCTTC	CASSFLPHLDRASYEQCF	TRBJ2-7	TRBD1	TRBV28	-
TGCAGTGCTAGAGTAACAGCGGGACCAGATACGCAGTATTTT	CSARVTAGPDTQYF	TRBJ2-3	TRBD2	TRBV20-1	many
TGTGCCATCAGTACAGGGACAGATACGCAGTATTTT	CAISTGTDTQYF	TRBJ2-3	-	TRBV10-3	many